These 14 T cell receptor beta chains came from one sample sequenced in a study of CD8 T cells in Susac syndrome. RNA amounts of about 0.45 to 1 ug underwent reverse transcription with random hexamers. One entry per CDR3 protein results from TCRdb running MiXCR on the immunoSEQ multiplex PCR reads. The sample holds 90,000 to 150,000 distinct CDR3 sequences, 85% to 95% seen once. The specimen was CD8+ T cells from PBMCs. All receptors derive from a human donor in good health.

The CDR3 here is CASSQRTSREQFF. For the CDR3, the DNA is TGTGCCAGCAGTCAGAGGACTAGCCGTGAGCAGTTCTTC. This chain connects TRBV6-2 or TRBV6-3 to TRBJ2-1; 8 positions agree with TRBD2. Per germline, CDR1 MNHEY and CDR2 SVGEGT. The length of the CDR3 is 13 residues. After removal of 5 bases from V and 9 bases from J, the junction contained 6 bases not matched to a gene.

This clonotype was seen only once. The chain recombines TRBV7-9 with TRBJ1-1, with D uncertain. Deletions cut 2 bases from V and 8 bases from J, with 9 bases between. The germline V gene has CDR1 SEHNR and CDR2 FQNEAQ (reference sequence). The length of the CDR3 is 12 residues. The CDR3, as DNA: TGTGCCAGCAGCTTATATCCCGGGGAAGCTTTCTTT. Amino acids: CASSLYPGEAFF. Full variable domain (outside the CDR3, taken from reference TRBV7-9 and TRBJ1-1): DTGVSQNPRHKITKRGQNVTFRCDPISEHNRLYWYRQTLGQGPEFLTYFQNEAQLEKSRLLSDRFSAERPKGSFSTLEIQRTEQGDSAMYLCASSLYPGEAFFGQGTRLTVV.

This clonotype was counted once. The rearrangement joins TRBV7-3 to TRBJ2-1; 11 bases agree with TRBD2. Per germline, CDR1 SGHTA and CDR2 FQGTGA. CDR3 length: 16 residues. V shed 5 bases, J shed 8 bases, and the junction held 11 bases outside the gene matches. The CDR3 protein is CASSLGTSGMGHEQFF. The CDR3 DNA follows: TGTGCCAGCAGCCTCGGGACTAGCGGAATGGGACATGAGCAGTTCTTC.

The chain has TRBV7-8 and TRBJ2-7; no clear D gene. CDR1 and CDR2 (germline): SGHVS, FQNEAQ. V lost 1 base to trimming and J lost 3 bases, with 7 bases between them. The CDR3 totals 13 residues. For the CDR3, the DNA is TGTGCCAGCAGCTTAGGGATAGTCTACGAGCAGTACTTC. This translates into CASSLGIVYEQYF. Variable domain in full (rest from reference TRBV7-8 and TRBJ2-7): GAGVSQSPRYKVAKRGQDVALRCDPISGHVSLFWYQQALGQGPEFLTYFQNEAQLDKSGLPSDRFFAERPEGSVSTLKIQRTQQEDSAVYLCASSLGIVYEQYFGPGTRLTVT.

The V gene is TRBV7-2, the J gene TRBJ2-3; 10 bases align to TRBD2. The germline gives CDR1 SGHTA, CDR2 FQGNSA. CDR3 size: 15 residues. Trimming removed 3 bases from V and 5 bases from J; junction bases left unmatched: 5. The CDR3 DNA is TGTGCCAGCAGCTTCGGAAGACTAGCGGGAGATACGCAGTATTTT. It yields the protein CASSFGRLAGDTQYF.

This clonotype was picked up one time. The chain employs TRBV19 and TRBJ2-1; 10 bases are a match to TRBD2. V shed 6 bases, J shed 6 bases, and the junction held 11 bases outside the gene matches. This CDR3 is built from 16 residues. Germline values: CDR1 LNHDA, CDR2 SQIVND (reference sequence). CDR3 amino acids: CASSPGRQREGNEQFF. The CDR3 coding sequence is TGTGCCAGTAGCCCGGGGCGTCAGCGGGAGGGCAATGAGCAGTTCTTC.

V is TRBV4-3 and J is TRBJ1-4; D might be TRBD1 (6 bases). Trimming took 3 bases from V and 4 from J, leaving 12 bases between them. The CDR3 extends over 15 amino acids. The V gene's germline CDR1 is LGHNA and CDR2 YSLEER. The chain's CDR3 is CASSQSWGLNEKLFF. The CDR3 DNA follows: TGCGCCAGCAGCCAGTCGTGGGGGCTTAATGAAAAACTGTTTTTT.

The rearrangement joins TRBV6-2 or TRBV6-3 to TRBJ1-2; possible D gene TRBD1, 5 bases. Germline assignment: CDR1 MNHEY and CDR2 SVGEGT. Trimming removed 8 bases from V and 7 bases from J, with 14 bases in between. CDR3 length: 12 amino acids. CDR3 sequence: CASWRQGPGYTF. The CDR3 DNA sequence: TGTGCCAGCTGGCGGCAGGGACCTGGCTACACCTTC.

The chain uses TRBV29-1 and TRBJ2-2; a possible D gene is TRBD1 (5 bases). The CDR3 sequence is 15 residues long. V lost 5 bases and J lost 5, with 18 bases in between. CDR1 and CDR2 (germline): SQVTM, ANQGSEA. The CDR3 DNA sequence: TGCAGCGTTCAAGGAAGACAGACTCCTACCGGGGAGCTGTTTTTT. This sequence encodes CSVQGRQTPTGELFF.

V usage is TRBV20-1 and J usage is TRBJ1-4; 7 positions match TRBD1. The CDR3 consists of 14 residues. The germline V gene encodes CDR1 DFQATT and CDR2 SNEGSKA (reference sequence). The trim removed 6 bases at V and 5 bases at J, leaving 9 bases unmatched. CDR3: CSATWDRRNEKLFF. For the CDR3, the DNA is TGCAGTGCGACGTGGGACAGACGGAATGAAAAACTGTTTTTT.

The V gene is TRBV5-1, the J gene TRBJ2-5; no firm D call. The CDR3 consists of 15 residues. The germline V and J ends were trimmed by 9 bases and 0 bases, with 18 bases remaining between them. Germline CDR1 SGHRS, CDR2 YFSETQ. CDR3 loop: CATRPRSANQETQYF. In DNA, the CDR3 is TGCGCCACCAGACCCCGCTCGGCGAACCAAGAGACCCAGTACTTC.

V gene TRBV5-1 combines with J gene TRBJ2-3, with TRBD2 as a possible D gene (5 bases). This CDR3 is built from 14 residues. Per the germline V gene, CDR1 is SGHRS and CDR2 is YFSETQ. The germline V and J ends were trimmed by 4 bases and 2 bases, with 11 bases remaining between them. CDR3 DNA sequence: TGCGCCAGCAGCGTCCGGACTGACACAGATACGCAGTATTTT. This codes for CASSVRTDTDTQYF.

This clonotype was seen once. This chain links TRBV27 with TRBJ2-3; TRBD1 agrees at 11 bases. This CDR3 comprises 16 residues. Trimming cost V 6 bases and J 2 bases; bases outside gene matches: 7. Germline values: CDR1 MNHEY, CDR2 SMNVEV (reference sequence). CDR3 coding DNA: TGTGCCAGCAGGGGACAGGGGGGTATTCTCACAGATACGCAGTATTTT. This codes for CASRGQGGILTDTQYF.

This chain joins TRBV7-9 and TRBJ2-7; TRBD1 aligns across 9 bases. Germline values: CDR1 SEHNR, CDR2 FQNEAQ (reference sequence). The junction had 14 bases not matched to a gene; V was cut back by 1 base and J by 1 base. This CDR3 has 19 residues. CDR3 nucleotides: TGTGCCAGCAGCTTAGTCCCTTCGACAGGGGGATTTAAGTCCTACGAGCAGTACTTC. Translation gives CASSLVPSTGGFKSYEQYF.